This TCR beta chain was found in a study of cytomegalovirus exposure and HLA in healthy donors. Study observations and caveats: There were 150 to 200 TCR beta chains listed as cytomegalovirus-associated. Testing in vitro showed three CMV-associated chains specific for CMV antigens.

Amplification used 60 Vbeta primers and 13 Jbeta primers. The method was immunoSEQ multiplex PCR; TCRdb's version includes in-frame clones alone and lacks a portion of them. The repertoire includes 150,000 to 200,000 clones, about four fifths of them detected once, and around 2% sits in the top ten. This CDR3 comprises 15 residues. CDR1 LNHDA and CDR2 SQIVND come from the germline V gene (reference sequence). To note about this clone: What it binds is unknown. The germline gene is not matched at one end of the junction; a read error may be the cause.

The TCR comes from a man younger than 30 in good health and CMV-seronegative. The V and J genes are TRBV19 and TRBJ1-2, with 8 nucleotides matching TRBD1. Sequenced: PBMCs. The CDR3 sequence: CAGSPGQGVTYGYTF. The CDR3 DNA reads as TGTGCCGGTAGTCCCGGACAGGGTGTGACCTATGGCTACACCTTC.